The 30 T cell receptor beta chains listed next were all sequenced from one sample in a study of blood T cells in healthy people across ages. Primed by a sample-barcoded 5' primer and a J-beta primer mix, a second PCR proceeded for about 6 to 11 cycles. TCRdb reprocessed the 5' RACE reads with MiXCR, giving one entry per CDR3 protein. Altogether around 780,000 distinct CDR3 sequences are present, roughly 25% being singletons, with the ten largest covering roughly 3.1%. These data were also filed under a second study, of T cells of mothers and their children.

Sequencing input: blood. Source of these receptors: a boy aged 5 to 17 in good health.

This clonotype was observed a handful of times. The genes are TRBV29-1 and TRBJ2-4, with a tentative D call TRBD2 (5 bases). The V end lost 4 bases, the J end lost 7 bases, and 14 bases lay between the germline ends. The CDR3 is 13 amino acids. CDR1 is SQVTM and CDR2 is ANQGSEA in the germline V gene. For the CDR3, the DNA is TGCAGCGTTGGGGGTCCCGGGGTGAACATTCAGTACTTC. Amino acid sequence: CSVGGPGVNIQYF.

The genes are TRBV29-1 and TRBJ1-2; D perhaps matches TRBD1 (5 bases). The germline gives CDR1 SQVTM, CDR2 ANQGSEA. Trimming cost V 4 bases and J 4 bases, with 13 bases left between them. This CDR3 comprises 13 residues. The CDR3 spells CSVGEGRGYGYTF. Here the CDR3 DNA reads TGCAGCGTTGGAGAGGGGCGCGGCTATGGCTACACCTTC.

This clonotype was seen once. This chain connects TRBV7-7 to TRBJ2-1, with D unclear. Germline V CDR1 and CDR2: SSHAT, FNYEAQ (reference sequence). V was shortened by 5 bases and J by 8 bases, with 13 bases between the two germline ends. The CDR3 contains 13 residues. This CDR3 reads CASSPNYGDEQFF. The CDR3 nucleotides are TGTGCCAGCAGCCCTAACTACGGCGATGAGCAGTTCTTC.

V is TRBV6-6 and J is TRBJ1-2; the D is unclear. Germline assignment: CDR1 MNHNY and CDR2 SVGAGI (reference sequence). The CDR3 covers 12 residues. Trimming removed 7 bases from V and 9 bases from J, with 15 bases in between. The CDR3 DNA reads TGTGCCAGCACTCCCCGCTCTGGCAGCTACACCTTC. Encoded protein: CASTPRSGSYTF.

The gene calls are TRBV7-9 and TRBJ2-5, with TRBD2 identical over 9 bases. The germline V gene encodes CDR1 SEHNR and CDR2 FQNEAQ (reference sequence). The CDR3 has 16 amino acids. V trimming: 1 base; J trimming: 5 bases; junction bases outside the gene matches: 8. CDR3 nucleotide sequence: TGTGCCAGCAGCTTAGTTACTAGCGGGCTACGGGAGACCCAGTACTTC. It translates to CASSLVTSGLRETQYF.

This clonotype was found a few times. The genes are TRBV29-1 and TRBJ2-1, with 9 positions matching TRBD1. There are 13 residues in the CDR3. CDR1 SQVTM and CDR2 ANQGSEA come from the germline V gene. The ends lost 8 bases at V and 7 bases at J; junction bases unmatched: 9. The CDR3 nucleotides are TGCAGCATGGGGACAGGGTTGGAAAATGAGCAGTTCTTC. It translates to CSMGTGLENEQFF.

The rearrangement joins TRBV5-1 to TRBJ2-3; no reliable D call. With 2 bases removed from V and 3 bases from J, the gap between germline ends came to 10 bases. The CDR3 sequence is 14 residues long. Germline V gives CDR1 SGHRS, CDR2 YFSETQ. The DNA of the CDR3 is TGCGCCAGCAGCTTCAGGCTAAGGACAGATACGCAGTATTTT. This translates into CASSFRLRTDTQYF.

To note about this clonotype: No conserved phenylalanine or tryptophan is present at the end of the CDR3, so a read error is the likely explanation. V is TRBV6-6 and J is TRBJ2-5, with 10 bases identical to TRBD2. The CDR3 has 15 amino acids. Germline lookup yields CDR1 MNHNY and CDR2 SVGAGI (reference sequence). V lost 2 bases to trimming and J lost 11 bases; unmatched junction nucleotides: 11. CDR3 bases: TGTGCCAGCAGTTACAAGCGGGGGGGCCCAAGTGAGCAGTACCTC. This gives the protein CASSYKRGGPSEQYL.

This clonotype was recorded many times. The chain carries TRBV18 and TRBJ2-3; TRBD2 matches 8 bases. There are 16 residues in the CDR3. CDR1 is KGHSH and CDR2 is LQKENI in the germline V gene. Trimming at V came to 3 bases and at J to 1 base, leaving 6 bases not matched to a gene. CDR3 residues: CASSPSRGGGTDTQYF. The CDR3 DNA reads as TGTGCCAGCTCACCGAGCCGGGGGGGCGGCACAGATACGCAGTATTTT. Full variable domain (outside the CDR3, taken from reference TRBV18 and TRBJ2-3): NAGVMQNPRHLVRRRGQEARLRCSPMKGHSHVYWYRQLPEEGLKFMVYLQKENIIDESGMPKERFSAEFPKEGPSILRIQQVVRGDSAAYFCASSPSRGGGTDTQYFGPGTRLTVL.

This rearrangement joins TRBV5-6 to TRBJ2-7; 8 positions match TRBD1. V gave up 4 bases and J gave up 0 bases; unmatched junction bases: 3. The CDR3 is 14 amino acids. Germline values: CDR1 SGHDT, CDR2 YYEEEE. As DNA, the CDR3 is TGTGCCAGCAGCGCCAGGGGGCTCTCCTACGAGCAGTACTTC. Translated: CASSARGLSYEQYF. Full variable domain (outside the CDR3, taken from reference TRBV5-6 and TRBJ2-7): DAGVTQSPTHLIKTRGQQVTLRCSPKSGHDTVSWYQQALGQGPQFIFQYYEEEERQRGNFPDRFSGHQFPNYSSELNVNALLLGDSALYLCASSARGLSYEQYFGPGTRLTVT.

The DNA of the CDR3 is TGTGCCAGCAGTCTTCCCGGGGTTTCCCTGAGGTGGGCTGGGAGAGATACGCAGTATTTT. It specifies CASSLPGVSLRWAGRDTQYF. The chain couples TRBV12-3 or TRBV12-4 to TRBJ2-3; D is possibly TRBD2 (5 bases). The CDR3 is 20 amino acids. V was trimmed by 5 bases and J by 5 bases, leaving 32 bases between them.

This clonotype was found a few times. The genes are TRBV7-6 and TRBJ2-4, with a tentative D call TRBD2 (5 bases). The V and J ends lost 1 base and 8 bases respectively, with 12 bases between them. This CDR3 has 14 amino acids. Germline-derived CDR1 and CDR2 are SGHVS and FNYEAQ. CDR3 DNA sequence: TGTGCCAGCAGCTTAGAGGGCCACGGGGACATTCAGTACTTC. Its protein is CASSLEGHGDIQYF.

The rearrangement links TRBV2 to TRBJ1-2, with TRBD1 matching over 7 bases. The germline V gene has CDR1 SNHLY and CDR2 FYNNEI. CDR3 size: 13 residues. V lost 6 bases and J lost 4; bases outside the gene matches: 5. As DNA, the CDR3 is TGTGCCAGCAGAACAGGACAGGCCTATGGCTACACCTTC. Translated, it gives CASRTGQAYGYTF. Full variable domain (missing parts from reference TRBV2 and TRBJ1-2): EPEVTQTPSHQVTQMGQEVILRCVPISNHLYFYWYRQILGQKVEFLVSFYNNEISEKSEIFDDQFSVERPDGSNFTLKIRSTKLEDSAMYFCASRTGQAYGYTFGSGTRLTVV.

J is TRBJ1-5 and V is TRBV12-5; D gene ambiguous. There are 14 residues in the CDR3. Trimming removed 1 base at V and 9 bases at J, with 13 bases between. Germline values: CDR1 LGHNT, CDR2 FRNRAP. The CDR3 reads CASGLEGNARPQHF. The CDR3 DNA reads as TGTGCTAGTGGTTTGGAAGGCAATGCTCGGCCCCAGCATTTT.

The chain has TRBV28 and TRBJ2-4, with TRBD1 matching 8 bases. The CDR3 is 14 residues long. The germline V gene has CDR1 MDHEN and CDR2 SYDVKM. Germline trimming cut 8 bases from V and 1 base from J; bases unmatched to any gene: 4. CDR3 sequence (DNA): TGTGCCAGCCGACAGGGGTCGGCCAAAAACATTCAGTACTTC. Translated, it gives CASRQGSAKNIQYF. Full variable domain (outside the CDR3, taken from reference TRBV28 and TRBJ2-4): DVKVTQSSRYLVKRTGEKVFLECVQDMDHENMFWYRQDPGLGLRLIYFSYDVKMKEKGDIPEGYSVSREKKERFSLILESASTNQTSMYLCASRQGSAKNIQYFGAGTRLSVL.

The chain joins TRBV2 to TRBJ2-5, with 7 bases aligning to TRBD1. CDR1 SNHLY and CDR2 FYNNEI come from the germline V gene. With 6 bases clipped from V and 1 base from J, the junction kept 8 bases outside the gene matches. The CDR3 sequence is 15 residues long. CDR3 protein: CASREARTGQETQYF. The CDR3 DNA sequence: TGTGCCAGCAGGGAGGCCCGGACAGGCCAAGAGACCCAGTACTTC.

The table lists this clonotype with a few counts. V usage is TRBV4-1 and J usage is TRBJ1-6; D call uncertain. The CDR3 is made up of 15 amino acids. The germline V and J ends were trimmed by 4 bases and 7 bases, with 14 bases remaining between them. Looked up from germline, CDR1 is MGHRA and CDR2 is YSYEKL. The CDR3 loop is CASSLDTWTNSPLHF. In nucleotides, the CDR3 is TGCGCCAGCAGCCTCGACACCTGGACCAATTCACCCCTCCACTTT.

As DNA, the CDR3 is TGTGCCAGCAGCTTTCGGGGGACGGACAAACTGGGAGCTTTCTTT. Protein sequence: CASSFRGTDKLGAFF. The chain links TRBV7-9 to TRBJ1-1; maybe TRBD1 (5 bases). Germline loops: CDR1 SEHNR, CDR2 FQNEAQ (reference sequence). This CDR3 has 15 amino acids. Trimming pared 3 bases from V and 10 bases from J, leaving 21 bases between.

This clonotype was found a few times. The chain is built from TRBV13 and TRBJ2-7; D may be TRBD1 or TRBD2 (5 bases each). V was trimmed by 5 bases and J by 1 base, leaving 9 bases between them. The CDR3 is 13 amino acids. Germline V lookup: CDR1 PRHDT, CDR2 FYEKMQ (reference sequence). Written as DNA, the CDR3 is TGTGCCAGCAGCCACGGGACGTCCTACGAGCAGTACTTC. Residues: CASSHGTSYEQYF.

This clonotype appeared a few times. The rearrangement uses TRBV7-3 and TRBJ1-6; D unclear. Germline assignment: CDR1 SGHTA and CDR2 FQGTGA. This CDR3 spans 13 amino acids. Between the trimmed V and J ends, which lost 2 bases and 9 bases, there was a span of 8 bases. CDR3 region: CASSLEDGSPLHF. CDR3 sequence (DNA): TGTGCCAGCAGCTTAGAGGACGGTTCACCCCTCCACTTT.

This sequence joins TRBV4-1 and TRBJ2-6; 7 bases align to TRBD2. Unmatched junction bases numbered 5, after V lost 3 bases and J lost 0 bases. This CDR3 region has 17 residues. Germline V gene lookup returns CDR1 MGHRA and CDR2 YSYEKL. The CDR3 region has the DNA TGCGCCAGCAGCCAGGGGGGAGGGAGCTCTGGGGCCAACGTCCTGACTTTC. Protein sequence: CASSQGGGSSGANVLTF.

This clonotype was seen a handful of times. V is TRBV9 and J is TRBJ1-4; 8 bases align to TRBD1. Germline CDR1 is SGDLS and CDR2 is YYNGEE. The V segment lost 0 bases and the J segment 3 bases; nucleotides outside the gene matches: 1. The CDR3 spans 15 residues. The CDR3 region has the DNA TGTGCCAGCAGCGTAGAGACAGGGGCTAATGAAAAACTGTTTTTT. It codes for CASSVETGANEKLFF.

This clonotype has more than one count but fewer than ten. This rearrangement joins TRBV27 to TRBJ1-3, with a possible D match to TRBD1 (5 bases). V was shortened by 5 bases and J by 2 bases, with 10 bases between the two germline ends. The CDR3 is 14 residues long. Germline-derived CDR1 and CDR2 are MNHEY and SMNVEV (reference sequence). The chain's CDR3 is CASSPSGTGNTIYF. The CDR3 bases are TGTGCCAGCAGTCCCTCAGGGACTGGAAACACCATATATTTT.

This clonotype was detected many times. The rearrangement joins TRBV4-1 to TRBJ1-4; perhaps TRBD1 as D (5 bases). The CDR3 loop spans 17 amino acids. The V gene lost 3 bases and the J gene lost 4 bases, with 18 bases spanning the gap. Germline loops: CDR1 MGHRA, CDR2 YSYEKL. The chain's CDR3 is CASSQDGPGLLNEKLFF. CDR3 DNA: TGCGCCAGCAGCCAGGACGGACCGGGACTCCTTAATGAAAAACTGTTTTTT.

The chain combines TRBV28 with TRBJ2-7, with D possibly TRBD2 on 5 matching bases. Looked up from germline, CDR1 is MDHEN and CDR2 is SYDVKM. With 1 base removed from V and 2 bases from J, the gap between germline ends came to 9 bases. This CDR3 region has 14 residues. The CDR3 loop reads CASSLYGVAYEQYF. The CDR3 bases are TGTGCCAGCAGTTTATACGGGGTCGCCTACGAGCAGTACTTC.

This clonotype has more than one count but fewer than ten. In nucleotides, the CDR3 is TGTGCCATCAGTGGGACTGGAGAGCAGTTCTTC. Translating it yields CAISGTGEQFF. This rearrangement joins TRBV10-3 to TRBJ2-1, with TRBD2 as a possible D gene (5 bases). CDR1 is ENHRY, CDR2 SYGVKD, per germline. The CDR3 has 11 amino acids. Trimming pared 4 bases from V and 10 bases from J, leaving 8 bases between.

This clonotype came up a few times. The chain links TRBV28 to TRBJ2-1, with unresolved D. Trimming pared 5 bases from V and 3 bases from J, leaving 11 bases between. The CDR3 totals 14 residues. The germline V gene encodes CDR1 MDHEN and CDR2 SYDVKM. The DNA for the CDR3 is TGTGCCAGCAGTACCCCGGCAGACTACAATGAGCAGTTCTTC. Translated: CASSTPADYNEQFF. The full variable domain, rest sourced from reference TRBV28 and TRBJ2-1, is DVKVTQSSRYLVKRTGEKVFLECVQDMDHENMFWYRQDPGLGLRLIYFSYDVKMKEKGDIPEGYSVSREKKERFSLILESASTNQTSMYLCASSTPADYNEQFFGPGTRLTVL.

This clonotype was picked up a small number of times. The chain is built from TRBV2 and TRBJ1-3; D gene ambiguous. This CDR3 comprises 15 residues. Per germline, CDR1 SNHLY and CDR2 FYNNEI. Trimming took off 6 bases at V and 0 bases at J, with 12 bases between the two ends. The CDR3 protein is CASSRDFYSGNTIYF. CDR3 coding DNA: TGTGCCAGCAGCCGGGATTTCTACTCTGGAAACACCATATATTTT. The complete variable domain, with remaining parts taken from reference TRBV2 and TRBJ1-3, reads EPEVTQTPSHQVTQMGQEVILRCVPISNHLYFYWYRQILGQKVEFLVSFYNNEISEKSEIFDDQFSVERPDGSNFTLKIRSTKLEDSAMYFCASSRDFYSGNTIYFGEGSWLTVV.

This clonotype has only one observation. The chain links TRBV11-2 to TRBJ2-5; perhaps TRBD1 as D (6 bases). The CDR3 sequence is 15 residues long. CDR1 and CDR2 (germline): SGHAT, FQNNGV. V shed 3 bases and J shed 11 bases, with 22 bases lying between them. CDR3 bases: TGTGCCAGCAGCTTCGTGGGACAAAAGGTCGGGGAGCAGTACTTC. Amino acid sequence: CASSFVGQKVGEQYF.

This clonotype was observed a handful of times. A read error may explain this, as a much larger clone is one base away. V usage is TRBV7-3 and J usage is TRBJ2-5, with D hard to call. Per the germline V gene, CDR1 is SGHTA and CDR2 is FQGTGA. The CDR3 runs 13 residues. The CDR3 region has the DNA TGTGCCTGCAGCTTATCGGTCCGTGAGACCCAGTACTTC. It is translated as CACSLSVRETQYF.